This T cell receptor beta chain comes out of a study of blood T cell repertoires in COVID-19. Across the study: PBMCs, B-cell-depleted T cells, or T cells provided the cDNA or gDNA that made up the material.

In the authors' methods: Amplification of reference gene primers provided the estimated nucleated cell counts. Clones were sequenced by immunoSEQ multiplex PCR, and TCRdb holds only the in-frame ones, with some missing. That table gives V, J and clone size, and the DNA gave D and trimming. The repertoire holds about 150,000 clones, with 87% as singletons. Looked up from germline, CDR1 is SEHNR and CDR2 is FQNEAQ (reference sequence). The CDR3 runs to 16 residues. V lost 7 bases, J lost 7 bases, and 25 bases lay in between. The genes are TRBV7-9 and TRBJ1-2, with a weak D call TRBD1 (5 bases). The source of this sequence is a woman aged 55 to 70 with active or convalescent COVID-19. The sample was peripheral blood. CDR3 amino acids: CASNPEGTPARVGYTF. The CDR3 DNA reads TGTGCCAGCAACCCAGAAGGGACTCCTGCCCGCGTTGGCTACACCTTC.